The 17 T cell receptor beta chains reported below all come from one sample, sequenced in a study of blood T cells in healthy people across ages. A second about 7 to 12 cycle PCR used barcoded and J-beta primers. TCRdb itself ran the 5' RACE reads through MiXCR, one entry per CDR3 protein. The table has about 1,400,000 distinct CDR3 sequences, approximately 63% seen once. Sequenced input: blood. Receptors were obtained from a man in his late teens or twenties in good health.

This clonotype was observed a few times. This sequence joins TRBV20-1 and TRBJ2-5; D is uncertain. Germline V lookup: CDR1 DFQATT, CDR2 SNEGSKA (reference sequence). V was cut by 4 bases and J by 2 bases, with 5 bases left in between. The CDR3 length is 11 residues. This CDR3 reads CSATFQETQYF. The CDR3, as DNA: TGCAGTGCTACCTTTCAAGAGACCCAGTACTTC.

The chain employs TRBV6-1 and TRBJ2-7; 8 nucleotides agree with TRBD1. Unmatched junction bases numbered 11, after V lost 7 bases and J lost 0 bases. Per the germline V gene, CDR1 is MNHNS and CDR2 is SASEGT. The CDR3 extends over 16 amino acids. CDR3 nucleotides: TGTGCCAGCAACCTGAGGCTGGGACAGGACTCCTACGAGCAGTACTTC. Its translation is CASNLRLGQDSYEQYF.

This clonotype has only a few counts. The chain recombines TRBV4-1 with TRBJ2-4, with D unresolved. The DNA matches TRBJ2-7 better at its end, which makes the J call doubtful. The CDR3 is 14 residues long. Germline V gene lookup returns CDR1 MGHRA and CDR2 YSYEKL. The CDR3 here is CASSVSVGWDEQYF. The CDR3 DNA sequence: TGCGCCAGCAGCGTTTCAGTGGGGTGGGACGAGCAGTACTTC.

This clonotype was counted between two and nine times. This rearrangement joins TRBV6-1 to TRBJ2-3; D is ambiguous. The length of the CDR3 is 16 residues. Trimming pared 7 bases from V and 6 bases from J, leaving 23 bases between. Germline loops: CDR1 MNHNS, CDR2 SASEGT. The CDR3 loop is CASTKSLQGNGDTQYF. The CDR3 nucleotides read TGTGCCAGCACCAAAAGTCTCCAAGGGAATGGGGATACGCAGTATTTT.

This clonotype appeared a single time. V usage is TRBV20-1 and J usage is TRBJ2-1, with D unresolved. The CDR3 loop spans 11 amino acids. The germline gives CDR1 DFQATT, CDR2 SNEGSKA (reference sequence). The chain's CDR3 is CRAPGYNEQFF. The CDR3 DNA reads TGCAGGGCCCCCGGCTACAATGAGCAGTTCTTC.

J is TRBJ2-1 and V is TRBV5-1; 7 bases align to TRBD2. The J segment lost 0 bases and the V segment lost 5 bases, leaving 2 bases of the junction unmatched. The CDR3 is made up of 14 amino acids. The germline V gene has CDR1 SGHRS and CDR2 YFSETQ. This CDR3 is CASRRDYSYNEQFF. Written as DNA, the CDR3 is TGCGCCAGCAGACGGGACTACTCCTACAATGAGCAGTTCTTC.

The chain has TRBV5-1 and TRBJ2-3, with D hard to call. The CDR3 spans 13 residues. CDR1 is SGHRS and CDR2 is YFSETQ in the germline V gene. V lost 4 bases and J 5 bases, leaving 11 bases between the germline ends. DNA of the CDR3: TGCGCCAGCAGCGAATCAACCAAAGATACGCAGTATTTT. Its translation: CASSESTKDTQYF.

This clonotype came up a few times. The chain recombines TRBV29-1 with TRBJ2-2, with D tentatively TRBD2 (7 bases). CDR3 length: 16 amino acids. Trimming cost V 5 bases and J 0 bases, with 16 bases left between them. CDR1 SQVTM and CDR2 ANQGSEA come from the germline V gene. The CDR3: CSVQGGGHPNTGELFF. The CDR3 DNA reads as TGCAGCGTTCAAGGGGGGGGACACCCGAACACCGGGGAGCTGTTTTTT.

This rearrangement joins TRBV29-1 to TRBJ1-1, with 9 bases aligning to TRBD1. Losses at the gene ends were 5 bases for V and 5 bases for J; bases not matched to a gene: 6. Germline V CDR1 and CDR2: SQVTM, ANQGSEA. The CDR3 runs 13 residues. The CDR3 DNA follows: TGCAGCGTTACCGGGACAGGGAATACTGAAGCTTTCTTT. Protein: CSVTGTGNTEAFF.

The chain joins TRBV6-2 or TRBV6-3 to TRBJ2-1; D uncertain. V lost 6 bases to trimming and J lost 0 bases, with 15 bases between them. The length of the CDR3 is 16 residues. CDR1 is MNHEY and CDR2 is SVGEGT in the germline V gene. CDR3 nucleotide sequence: TGTGCCAGCAGCACCATCCGTCAGGCCTCCTACAATGAGCAGTTCTTC. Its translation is CASSTIRQASYNEQFF.

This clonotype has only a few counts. CDR3 protein: CASNTGGTYEQYF. The CDR3 region has the DNA TGTGCCAGTAACACAGGGGGCACCTACGAGCAGTACTTC. V and J are TRBV2 and TRBJ2-7; 9 bases agree with TRBD1. The CDR3 runs to 13 residues. V shed 9 bases, J shed 2 bases, and the junction held 5 bases outside the gene matches. Per the germline V gene, CDR1 is SNHLY and CDR2 is FYNNEI.

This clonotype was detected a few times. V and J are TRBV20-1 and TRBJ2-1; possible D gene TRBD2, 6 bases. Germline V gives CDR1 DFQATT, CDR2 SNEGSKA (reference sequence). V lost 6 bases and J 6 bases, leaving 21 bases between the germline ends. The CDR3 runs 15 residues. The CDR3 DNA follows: TGCAGTGCACCTGCTAGCGAATCAATTAGCAATGAGCAGTTCTTC. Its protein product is CSAPASESISNEQFF.

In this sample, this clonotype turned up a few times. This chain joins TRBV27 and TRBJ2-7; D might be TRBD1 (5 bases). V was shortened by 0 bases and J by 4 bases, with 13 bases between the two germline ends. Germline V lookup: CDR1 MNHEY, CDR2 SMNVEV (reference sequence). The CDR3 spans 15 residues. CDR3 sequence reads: CASSLSGFQGYEQYF. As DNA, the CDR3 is TGTGCCAGCAGTTTATCTGGGTTCCAGGGTTACGAGCAGTACTTC.

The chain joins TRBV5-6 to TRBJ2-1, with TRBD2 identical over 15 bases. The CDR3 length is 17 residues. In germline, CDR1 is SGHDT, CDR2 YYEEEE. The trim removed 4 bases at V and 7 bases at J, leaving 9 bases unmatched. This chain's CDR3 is CASSPMGLAGGGNEQFF. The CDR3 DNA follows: TGTGCCAGCAGCCCCATGGGACTAGCGGGAGGCGGGAATGAGCAGTTCTTC.

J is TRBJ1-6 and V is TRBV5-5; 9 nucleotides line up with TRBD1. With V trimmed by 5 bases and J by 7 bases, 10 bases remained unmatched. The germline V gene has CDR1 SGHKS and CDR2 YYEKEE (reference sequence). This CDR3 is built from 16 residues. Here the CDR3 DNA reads TGTGCCAGCAGTCACAAACAGGGGGCCTTAAATTCACCCCTCCACTTT. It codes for CASSHKQGALNSPLHF.

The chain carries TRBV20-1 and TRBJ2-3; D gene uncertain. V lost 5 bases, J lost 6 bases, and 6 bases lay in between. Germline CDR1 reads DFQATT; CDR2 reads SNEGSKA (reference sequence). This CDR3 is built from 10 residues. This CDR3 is CSAYGDTQYF. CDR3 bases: TGCAGTGCTTACGGTGATACGCAGTATTTT.

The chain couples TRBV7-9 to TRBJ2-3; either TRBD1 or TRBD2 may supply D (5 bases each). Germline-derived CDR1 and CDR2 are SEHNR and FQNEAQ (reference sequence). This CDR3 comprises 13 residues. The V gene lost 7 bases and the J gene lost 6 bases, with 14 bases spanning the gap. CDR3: CASNRDQGDTQYF. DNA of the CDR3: TGTGCCAGCAATCGGGACCAAGGGGATACGCAGTATTTT.